This T cell receptor (beta chain) was recorded in a study of T cell responses to AZD1222 COVID-19 vaccine. Overall study findings and caveats: Dominant at 160-218 and 743-854, vaccine-associated CD4 TCRs also spanned spike. No repertoire was sampled before or during the peak T cell response, only after it.

A remark on this clone: As yet, its antigen is unknown.

The table came from immunoSEQ multiplex PCR; TCRdb's copy has only in-frame clones and leaves some out. Of about 84,000 clones listed, around 88% are singletons. The starting material was peripheral blood, obtained 28 days after the second AZD1222 dose. This TCR was recovered from an adult who received the AZD1222 COVID-19 vaccine.

CDR3 loop: CASSLGTSGAYNEQFF. CDR3 nucleotide sequence: TGTGCCAGCAGCCTCGGGACTAGCGGGGCCTACAATGAGCAGTTCTTC. The chain links TRBV7-8 to TRBJ2-1; 13 bases agree with TRBD2. The CDR3 loop spans 16 amino acids. J gave up 2 bases and V 5 bases, and 3 bases lay outside the gene matches. The V gene's germline CDR1 is SGHVS and CDR2 FQNEAQ. The whole variable domain, remainder taken from reference TRBV7-8 and TRBJ2-1, is GAGVSQSPRYKVAKRGQDVALRCDPISGHVSLFWYQQALGQGPEFLTYFQNEAQLDKSGLPSDRFFAERPEGSVSTLKIQRTQQEDSAVYLCASSLGTSGAYNEQFFGPGTRLTVL.